This TCR beta chain was captured in a study of STAT5B mutations in CD4+ large granular lymphocyte leukemia. The CDR3 has 19 amino acids. The germline CDR1 and CDR2 sequences are SGHDN and FVKESK. Study-level findings and limits: Patient CD4-sorted repertoires looked more clonal than healthy CD4+ repertoires, even without putative leukemic clones. No patients shared main leukemic clonotypes, though about 26% appeared at low frequency elsewhere. Top patient clones used TRBV06 genes more often: 8/27 versus 2/35 in controls.

Study processing details: A productive frequency of 2.59 x 10-5 was the lowest detectable. The table came from immunoSEQ multiplex PCR; TCRdb's copy has only in-frame clones and leaves some out. V and J calls and clone size are those listed in that table; D and trimming were worked out from the DNA. Of around 24,000 clones in the sample, about two thirds were seen once. For this clone: The antigen is unknown. The junction does not match germline at one end; this may be a read error. Other DNA sequences within the sample encode an identical CDR3.

The source is a human donor in good health. Material for sequencing was CD4+ T cells from blood buffy coats. The chain recombines TRBV14 with TRBJ2-7; D is ambiguous. CDR3 nucleotides: TGTGCCAGCAGCCAAGATCATTTCCAAACAGATGTCGATGCCTACGAGCAATACTTC. It yields the protein CASSQDHFQTDVDAYEQYF. The variable domain in full, completed from reference TRBV14 and TRBJ2-7, reads EAGVTQFPSHSVIEKGQTVTLRCDPISGHDNLYWYRRVMGKEIKFLLHFVKESKQDESGMPNNRFLAERTGGTYSTLKVQPAELEDSGVYFCASSQDHFQTDVDAYEQYFGPGTRLTVT.